Below are 15 T cell receptor beta chains sequenced from a single sample in a study of cytomegalovirus exposure and HLA in healthy donors. Primers: 60 Vbeta forward and 13 Jbeta reverse. The data were produced by immunoSEQ multiplex PCR, yet TCRdb's version contains in-frame clones alone and is incomplete. In total, the table holds 65,000 to 90,000 clones. Source material: PBMCs. These receptors were taken from a female donor in good health and CMV-seropositive.

V is TRBV19 and J is TRBJ2-1; no clear D gene. Trimming took off 7 bases at V and 0 bases at J, with 10 bases between the two ends. The CDR3 runs 14 residues. Germline CDR1 LNHDA, CDR2 SQIVND (reference sequence). The CDR3 sequence: CASNRVNSYNEQFF. CDR3 in DNA: TGTGCCAGTAATCGGGTGAACTCCTACAATGAGCAGTTCTTC.

This chain connects TRBV5-6 to TRBJ2-7, with D possibly being TRBD2 (6 bases). The V gene lost 0 bases and the J gene lost 2 bases, with 12 bases spanning the gap. Germline V CDR1 and CDR2: SGHDT, YYEEEE. The CDR3 is 15 residues long. CDR3 in amino acids: CASSLAPGVPYEQYF. The CDR3 region has the DNA TGTGCCAGCAGCTTGGCCCCGGGGGTGCCCTACGAGCAGTACTTC.

The chain couples TRBV7-9 to TRBJ2-1, with 10 bases that match TRBD2. Germline trimming cut 4 bases from V and 6 bases from J; bases unmatched to any gene: 6. This CDR3 spans 15 amino acids. CDR1 and CDR2 from the germline V gene are SEHNR and FQNEAQ (reference sequence). CDR3 protein: CASSSGSGRANEQFF. CDR3 bases: TGTGCCAGCAGCTCCGGGAGCGGGAGGGCCAATGAGCAGTTCTTC.

V is TRBV7-2 and J is TRBJ2-1; D uncertain. V was clipped by 3 bases and J by 4 bases, with 13 bases between them. This CDR3 comprises 15 residues. The V gene's germline CDR1 is SGHTA and CDR2 FQGNSA. CDR3 DNA sequence: TGTGCCAGCAGCTTCCAGCCCAGGTCTTACAATGAGCAGTTCTTC. Its protein is CASSFQPRSYNEQFF.

The J gene is TRBJ2-7, the V gene TRBV28; no firm D call. The CDR3 spans 14 residues. Trimming took off 2 bases at V and 4 bases at J, with 12 bases between the two ends. Per the germline V gene, CDR1 is MDHEN and CDR2 is SYDVKM. CDR3 sequence reads: CASSLETLDYEQYF. In DNA, the CDR3 is TGTGCCAGCAGTTTAGAGACTCTCGATTACGAGCAGTACTTC.

V gene TRBV18 combines with J gene TRBJ2-2, with 7 bases matching TRBD2. Unmatched junction bases numbered 6, after V lost 0 bases and J lost 8 bases. The CDR3 is made up of 15 amino acids. In germline, CDR1 is KGHSH, CDR2 LQKENI. The CDR3 protein is CASSPPSGGGGELFF. DNA of the CDR3: TGTGCCAGCTCACCACCGTCGGGAGGCGGAGGGGAGCTGTTTTTT. Combining the CDR3 with reference TRBV18 and TRBJ2-2 gives the whole variable domain NAGVMQNPRHLVRRRGQEARLRCSPMKGHSHVYWYRQLPEEGLKFMVYLQKENIIDESGMPKERFSAEFPKEGPSILRIQQVVRGDSAAYFCASSPPSGGGGELFFGEGSRLTVL.

This chain connects TRBV18 to TRBJ2-5; perhaps TRBD2 as D (6 bases). V lost 3 bases to trimming and J lost 5 bases, with 10 bases between them. The germline gives CDR1 KGHSH, CDR2 LQKENI. This CDR3 region has 13 residues. For the CDR3, the DNA is TGTGCCAGCTCACCTACGGGGGATGAGACCCAGTACTTC. Amino acid sequence: CASSPTGDETQYF.

The rearrangement links TRBV28 to TRBJ2-6; no firm D call. CDR1 and CDR2 from the germline V gene are MDHEN and SYDVKM. This CDR3 spans 13 amino acids. The ends were cut back, 10 bases at V and 1 base at J, with 8 bases in the middle. This chain's CDR3 is CAIPSSGANVLTF. The DNA for the CDR3 is TGTGCCATTCCTAGTTCTGGGGCCAACGTCCTGACTTTC.

The chain combines TRBV7-2 with TRBJ2-2; 7 bases line up with TRBD2. Germline loops: CDR1 SGHTA, CDR2 FQGNSA. The CDR3 is made up of 16 amino acids. V lost 2 bases to trimming and J lost 5 bases; unmatched junction nucleotides: 8. The CDR3 DNA reads TGTGCCAGCAGCTTAAGCCCCAGCGGGGTTACCGGGGAGCTGTTTTTT. It encodes CASSLSPSGVTGELFF.

The CDR3 spells CAWSVESYEQYF. CDR3 in DNA: TGTGCCTGGAGTGTCGAGTCCTACGAGCAGTACTTC. The rearrangement links TRBV30 to TRBJ2-7; D gene uncertain. The CDR3 has 12 residues. Germline assignment: CDR1 GTSNPN and CDR2 SVGIG (reference sequence). The ends were cut back, 0 bases at V and 1 base at J, with 4 bases in the middle.

The chain links TRBV9 to TRBJ2-5; D possibly corresponds to TRBD2 (6 bases). V was shortened by 3 bases and J by 4 bases, with 16 bases between the two germline ends. This CDR3 contains 15 residues. Per the germline V gene, CDR1 is SGDLS and CDR2 is YYNGEE. The CDR3 sequence: CASSEGLLAVETQYF. The CDR3 DNA is TGTGCCAGCAGCGAGGGATTACTAGCCGTAGAGACCCAGTACTTC.

This chain links TRBV28 with TRBJ1-2, with D hard to call. Trimming left V 2 bases short and J 6 bases short, with 16 bases between. The CDR3 loop spans 15 amino acids. CDR1 MDHEN and CDR2 SYDVKM come from the germline V gene. This chain's CDR3 is CASSLNRVLSDGYTF. The CDR3 coding sequence is TGTGCCAGCAGTTTAAATCGCGTCCTGAGTGATGGCTACACCTTC.

The rearrangement joins TRBV29-1 to TRBJ2-7; D possibly corresponds to TRBD1 (6 bases). This CDR3 spans 14 amino acids. Germline CDR1 reads SQVTM; CDR2 reads ANQGSEA. Trimming took off 5 bases at V and 2 bases at J, with 16 bases between the two ends. CDR3 protein: CSVQGLGFTYEQYF. For the CDR3, the DNA is TGCAGCGTTCAGGGGTTAGGGTTCACCTACGAGCAGTACTTC.

The gene calls are TRBV4-1 and TRBJ2-1; D unclear. The CDR3 contains 13 residues. The V gene's germline CDR1 is MGHRA and CDR2 YSYEKL. V was trimmed by 1 base and J by 5 bases, leaving 6 bases between them. CDR3 amino acids: CASSQVQDNEQFF. The DNA of the CDR3 is TGCGCCAGCAGCCAAGTGCAGGACAATGAGCAGTTCTTC.

The CDR3 bases are TGCGCCAGCAGCCAAGCCATCGGGACAGGGGATGAAAAACTGTTTTTT. Translated, it gives CASSQAIGTGDEKLFF. This chain joins TRBV4-3 and TRBJ1-4; 10 nucleotides align to TRBD1. J was trimmed by 6 bases and V by 1 base; bases with no gene match: 5. This CDR3 is 16 amino acids long. Germline values: CDR1 LGHNA, CDR2 YSLEER.